The sequence of this TCR beta chain was determined in a study of blood T cell repertoires in COVID-19 (dated by TCRdb to about 2020). Regarding the research as a whole: Samples covering the acute and convalescent phases of COVID-19 were provided by collaborators in the United States, Italy and Spain. Where available, HLA class I and class II types were taken from metadata supplied by the sample provider and were not determined by assay-based typing. Sample metadata almost always included a de-identified subject ID, COVID-19 status, age in years and sex. The dataset comprised deeply sampled blood TCRbeta repertoires from subjects exposed to, actively infected with, or recovered from COVID-19. Samples came from the ongoing ImmuneRACE study (first 160 participants) plus 1,254 subjects from 6 global collaborators. The repertoires were released in a freely available public database intended as a resource for research on the immune response to SARS-CoV-2. The prospective study material was composed of cDNA or gDNA derived from T cells, B-cell-depleted T cells, or PBMCs. The study at large found these results: Clinical and demographic metadata were provided uncurated, with the amount varying by source and participant.

TCRbeta CDR3 regions were amplified from genomic DNA by means of the immunoSEQ Assay, a bias-controlled multiplex PCR. The original methods were these. The number of nucleated cells in each sample was estimated by amplification of reference gene primers within the assay. To quantify the absolute abundance of each unique TCRbeta CDR3 rearrangement, sequence reads were collapsed and filtered. Productive Simpson clonality was computed per sample as the square root of Simpson's diversity index over productive rearrangements. As stored in TCRdb, this immuneACCESS dataset retains in-frame rearrangements with V and J assigned. A fraction of the clones does not appear; measured against another copy, unresolved V genes explain less than half of the discrepancy, and the remainder lacks a known reason. The DNA gave D and trimming, while V, J and clone size come from that table. For this sample the table gives about half a million clones, of which 70% to 90% were detected only once. The ten most abundant clones make up approximately 3.4% of the sample.

A word on this clone: Its target antigen remains unknown. No much larger clone is present one base from it, and per-base qualities are unavailable.

Collaborating institutions collected whole blood in K2EDTA tubes following their own protocols. Collaborator samples were shipped for TCRbeta analysis as frozen whole blood, isolated PBMCs, or DNA extracted from either sample type. V is clipped by 6 bases and J by 0 bases, and the sequence between their germline boundaries is 14 bases long. The CDR3 covers 15 residues, taking in both the cysteine and the phenylalanine. The only DNA kept is the CDR3, 45 bases in frame from the first base. The germline V gene provides CDR1 MNHEY and CDR2 SVGAGI. The sequence was obtained from a human donor in a cohort sampled during active COVID-19. This chain joins TRBV6-5 to TRBJ1-2, and the D gene may be TRBD1, 5 bases matching. The specimen sequenced was peripheral blood. The nucleotide sequence reads as follows: TGTGCCAGCAGCAGATCAGGGCCAGCTAACTATGGCTACACCTTC. Translated, this gives CASSRSGPANYGYTF.